This T cell receptor (beta chain) was recovered during a study of cytomegalovirus exposure and HLA in healthy donors (TCRdb year 2017). At the level of the whole study: An earlier analysis of some 600 of the donors reported under 300 Gb of sequence data and 117 million unique TCR beta sequences obtained from about 179 million T cells. An early release covering approximately 600 HLA-typed donors comprised roughly 300 gigabases of sequencing data and 65 million to 100 million unique TCR sequences. The study profiled the T cell repertoires of about 640 subjects by immunosequencing and related them to cytomegalovirus serostatus. Genome-wide SNP genotypes for about 60% of the roughly 700 donors were used in a later genetic analysis, which treated that subset as a discovery cohort. Every discovery cohort repertoire had been produced on one sequencing platform. The study aimed to test whether cataloging public T cell receptors could reveal signatures of past pathogen exposure. Across under 500 genotyped donors of the cohort, an average of approximately 200,000 unique TCR beta nucleotide sequences per donor were sequenced, and roughly a sixth of those sequences were non-productive. Class I and class II HLA loci were covered by the typing at four-digit resolution. Typing coverage varied by locus: roughly 629-640 donors for A, B, C, DRB1 and DQB1; under 550 for DQA1; about 570 for DPA1; approximately 470 for DPB1. In an earlier analysis of 587 of the donors, high-throughput TCR beta sequencing was used to judge whether each TCR beta V gene segment behaved as functional or pseudogenic. Of the roughly 390 genotyped donors, over 65% fell in the genetic ancestry cluster associated with self-reported Caucasian donors. A later analysis re-analyzed previously published TCR beta repertoires from approximately 670 donors and added high-resolution HLA genotyping to study TCR occurrence patterns. In the later analysis, no new phenotypic data were used to find candidate immune exposures; instead, reliance was placed on TCR beta sequences and their occurrence across donors. In addition to the first cohort of 666 subjects, a separate validation cohort of some 120 different subjects was used. High-throughput TCR immunosequencing, statistical association of individual TCRs with disease status, and machine learning were combined to predict cytomegalovirus infection status. Roughly 5 DR-DQ haplotypes were treated as single units for association and clustering because of strong linkage in the cohort. Donor age, sex, ethnicity and CMV serostatus were compiled alongside the repertoire data.

A word on this clone: Its binding antigen is unknown. Base-call qualities are not available, and no considerably larger clone is one nucleotide away.

The paper's findings and limits, for the study overall: According to the authors, the approach could potentially be generalized to other disease states and immunological phenotypes. In a later genetic analysis, a missense DCLRE1C variant was associated with V-gene and J-gene trimming of TCR beta chains, and the association was replicated in an independent cohort. Three of the identified cytomegalovirus-associated TCR beta chains were confirmed in vitro to be specific for cytomegalovirus antigens. According to a later genetic analysis, donors in an Asian-associated ancestry cluster had fewer N-insertions in productive TCRs than the approximately 630-donor mean. In a later analysis, HLA-associated TCR beta chains showed more clonal expansion and lower generation probabilities than non-associated chains that were equally common. Because some donors lacked HLA typing at each locus, the association tests relied only on the typed subset. A further reported finding was that TCR beta sequences accurately predicted the HLA-A and HLA-B alleles for most subjects in the first cohort. Approximately 16 rarely observed V segments, including chromosome 9 orphons, were excluded from the earlier analysis of just under 600 of the donors because counts were too low. CMV serostatus was the only immune exposure information available for the cohort. A cluster of highly shared sequence variants was judged likely to be a technical artifact of the sequencing pipeline. The cohort was sequenced for TCR beta chains only, and without alpha or paired-chain data the features that could be detected were limited. Strong co-occurrence of HLA alleles, especially DR and DQ, made assigning TCR associations to individual alleles difficult. A later analysis found that TCR association rates varied across HLA loci, with DRB1 alleles showing the most associated TCRs and HLA-C alleles the fewest. In the study, some 160 TCR beta chains were listed as associated with cytomegalovirus. Specific HLA alleles were associated with 15,000 to 20,000 TCR beta sequences at a false discovery rate of 0.05 in a later analysis. Linkage disequilibrium might explain the correlated functional status among segregating V segments, but an unknown experimental factor could not be excluded. Roughly uniform sequencing depth across donors was assumed in presence/absence analyses, although this assumption may not hold. While some public TCRs were present in many individuals, most TCR sequences turned up only very rarely across donors. An earlier analysis of 587 of the donors showed that most TCR beta V segments appeared in productive rearrangements either about 87% or about 30% of the time, which broadly matched IMGT annotations. According to a later analysis, most CMV-associated TCR beta chains appeared to be HLA-restricted, and the HLA associations seemed to be driven largely by CMV exposure. In both the original and validation cohorts, the classifier was reported to diagnose cytomegalovirus status with high specificity and sensitivity. The 87-base-pair reads could not distinguish some IMGT-functional V segments, including TRBV6-2 and TRBV6-3, so those segments were excluded. According to a later analysis, parvovirus B19, influenza, CMV and Epstein-Barr virus appeared linked to several top co-occurrence clusters.

Trimming at the junction amounts to 5 bases on V and 1 base on J, and the germline ends lie 11 bases apart. The CDR3 has 14 amino acids, counting the end cysteine and phenylalanine. The kept DNA is CDR3 alone, 42 bases in frame from the first base. The germline V gene sets CDR1 to SGHVS and CDR2 to FQNEAQ. Library creation used the immunoSEQ multiplex PCR assay. A mixture of 60 forward primers for TCR Vbeta segments and 13 reverse primers for TCR Jbeta segments was used in the multiplex PCR. The CDR3 region of rearranged TCR beta genes was amplified from genomic DNA by a multiplex PCR assay. On the Illumina HiSeq System, the amplified TCR beta libraries were sequenced as 87-base-pair reads. Turning to the authors' computational methods: In a later analysis, tens of millions of unique TCR beta chains were counted across the roughly 700 repertoires, and roughly 10 million of these chains were shared by at least two donors. Raw reads were error-corrected and collapsed into unique sequences by a nearest-neighbor algorithm in which closely related sequences were merged to remove PCR and sequencing errors. V, D and J gene segments were assigned by aligning CDR3 sequences to IMGT reference sequences. For a sequence to be retained, a match of at least six nucleotides to both a V gene segment and a J gene segment was required. Rearrangements were classified as productive when the CDR3 lacked stop codons and remained in frame with V and J, and all other rearrangements were classified as non-productive. CDR3 was defined according to IMGT convention as the region running from the second conserved V-encoded cysteine to the conserved J-encoded phenylalanine. Sequences without an unambiguous match to a single V gene segment were excluded from the earlier analysis of about 630 of the donors. In an earlier analysis of a few hundred of the donors, V segments were called functional above 56.7% productive rearrangements and were called segregating when the between-donor standard deviation exceeded 5%. A statistical classification framework was built for diagnosing cytomegalovirus status from the catalog of TCR beta chain sequences. A later analysis assigned V and J genes by comparing TCR nucleotide sequences with IMGT/GENE-DB human TR gene sequences. A later analysis assigned CDR3 sequences and most-parsimonious VDJ recombination scenarios with the TCRdist pipeline. A later analysis defined each TCR beta chain by its CDR3 amino acid sequence plus V-gene family, and excluded reads lacking a unique V-gene family. To address suspected cross-contamination and a sequencing artifact, a later analysis removed 450 to 700 highly shared, low-generation-probability nucleotide sequences. A later analysis calculated a clonal expansion index for each public chain from normalized within-repertoire ranks of inferred template counts. A later analysis computed generation probabilities with a VDJ recombination model fitted to out-of-frame rearrangements, and checked the results against IGoR. Hypergeometric tests were used in a later analysis to score TCR-TCR, TCR-HLA and TCR-CMV co-occurrence, with a repertoire-size bias correction applied to the TCR pairs. To estimate false discovery rates, a later analysis permuted the HLA or CMV assignments 20 times. In a later analysis, co-occurring TCRs were grouped using DBSCAN, and TCRdist sequence similarity was added for clustering within HLA-allele-positive subsets. Repertoires with fewer than 30,000 or more than 120,000 public chains, plus five repertoires with anomalous nucleotide sharing, were excluded from co-occurrence clustering. In TCRdb, the immuneACCESS table is reduced to in-frame sequences with V and J assigned. These tables do not hold every clone; where another copy was compared, an unresolved V gene accounts for under half, and the others remain unexplained. D and trimming were read from the DNA, whereas the V and J calls and clone size are those reported in that table. The sample contains around 70,000 clones, roughly 77% of them found a single time. The ten top clones hold 6% to 7.5% of the sample.

In total, roughly 670 healthy bone marrow donors made up the cohort. All cohort members were sampled while nominally healthy, although unrecorded immune exposures were likely present. Of the approximately 700 cohort members, approximately 280 had positive CMV serostatus and fewer than 400 had negative CMV serostatus, and CMV serostatus was not recorded for the donor. A peripheral blood sample was provided by each donor, and peripheral blood mononuclear cells were used for TCR beta sequencing. The Qiagen DNeasy Blood Extraction Kit was used to extract genomic DNA from the blood cell samples. The receptor was derived from a human donor in good health. The V gene is TRBV7-8 and the J gene is TRBJ1-1; TRBD1 might be the D gene, on 5 matching bases. Sequenced input: PBMCs. The CDR3 corresponds to CASSLSQGNTEAFF. The nucleotide sequence reads as follows: TGTGCCAGCAGCCTCTCCCAGGGGAACACTGAAGCTTTCTTT.